The 29 T cell receptor beta chains listed next were all sequenced from one sample in a study of T cell repertoires in cytomegalovirus infection. Their target antigens are unknown. TCRdb processed the reads anew with MiXCR; each CDR3 protein has one entry. The sample lists 100,000 to 150,000 distinct CDR3 sequences; around 30% were seen once. Sample: CD8+ T cells from cultured PBMCs, taken from culture after CMV antigen stimulation. The origin of the receptors is a human donor in good health (CMV status not recorded). Some clones in this sample may be carry-over from other donors' samples.

V usage is TRBV27 and J usage is TRBJ2-7; 8 bases are shared with TRBD1. The CDR3 has 13 amino acids. The J segment lost 3 bases and the V segment lost 6 bases, leaving 4 bases of the junction unmatched. Germline V lookup: CDR1 MNHEY, CDR2 SMNVEV (reference sequence). CDR3 loop: CASSHGQGYEQYF. CDR3 nucleotides: TGTGCCAGCAGCCATGGACAGGGCTACGAGCAGTACTTC.

This clonotype appeared a few times. This chain connects TRBV29-1 to TRBJ1-1; D might be TRBD1 (6 bases). The CDR3 is made up of 10 amino acids. V lost 6 bases, J lost 8 bases, and 10 bases lay in between. Germline V lookup: CDR1 SQVTM, CDR2 ANQGSEA. This chain's CDR3 is CSVETGEAFF. In DNA form, the CDR3 reads TGCAGCGTGGAAACAGGGGAAGCTTTCTTT. Drawing the rest from reference TRBV29-1 and TRBJ1-1, the complete variable domain is SAVISQKPSRDICQRGTSLTIQCQVDSQVTMMFWYRQQPGQSLTLIATANQGSEATYESGFVIDKFPISRPNLTFSTLTVSNMSPEDSSIYLCSVETGEAFFGQGTRLTVV.

This clonotype has a handful of counts. The chain uses TRBV27 and TRBJ1-1; the D gene is possibly TRBD1 (6 bases). This CDR3 spans 15 amino acids. Per germline, CDR1 MNHEY and CDR2 SMNVEV (reference sequence). The V end lost 0 bases, the J end lost 4 bases, and 12 bases lay between the germline ends. The CDR3 is CASSLSGGRGTEAFF. For the CDR3, the DNA is TGTGCCAGCAGTTTATCGGGGGGGCGAGGCACTGAAGCTTTCTTT.

V usage is TRBV4-1 and J usage is TRBJ1-1; D is undetermined. Germline CDR1 reads MGHRA; CDR2 reads YSYEKL. This CDR3 has 19 amino acids. Trimming removed 0 bases at V and 3 bases at J, with 23 bases between. The CDR3, as DNA: TGCGCCAGCAGCCAAGATGCGGGCAGTATACACTCGGTTGACACTGAAGCTTTCTTT. Its translation is CASSQDAGSIHSVDTEAFF.

This clonotype was detected a few times. The rearrangement links TRBV20-1 to TRBJ1-5; D gene uncertain. Germline-derived CDR1 and CDR2 are DFQATT and SNEGSKA (reference sequence). The ends were cut back, 4 bases at V and 5 bases at J, with 15 bases in the middle. The CDR3 covers 14 residues. As DNA, the CDR3 is TGCAGTGCTATAGAGGATAGTCGGTATCAGCCCCAGCATTTT. Translated, it gives CSAIEDSRYQPQHF.

The chain links TRBV12-3 or TRBV12-4 to TRBJ1-1, with D possibly TRBD1 on 6 matching bases. This CDR3 spans 14 amino acids. V lost 6 bases and J 11 bases, leaving 22 bases between the germline ends. CDR3 DNA: TGTGCCAGCAGCCAAATGGGGGGGCGAGGCGCGGCTTTCTTT. Amino acid sequence: CASSQMGGRGAAFF.

This clonotype showed up many times. The chain couples TRBV24-1 to TRBJ1-5, with 7 bases matching TRBD1. This CDR3 is built from 15 residues. The J segment lost 6 bases and the V segment lost 7 bases, leaving 11 bases of the junction unmatched. Per germline, CDR1 KGHDR and CDR2 SFDVKD. CDR3 coding DNA: TGTGCCACCAGCGACAGAACAGGGGAAAGTCAGCCCCAGCATTTT. It is translated as CATSDRTGESQPQHF.

V usage is TRBV6-5 and J usage is TRBJ1-4, with D possibly matching TRBD1 (5 bases). This CDR3 spans 11 amino acids. The germline V gene encodes CDR1 MNHEY and CDR2 SVGAGI. Trimming took off 6 bases at V and 7 bases at J, with 6 bases between the two ends. The CDR3 region has the DNA TGTGCCAGCAGGGGGACTGAAAAACTGTTTTTT. Translated, it gives CASRGTEKLFF.

V is TRBV3-1 and J is TRBJ2-1, with D tentatively TRBD1 or TRBD2 (6 bases each). CDR1 LGHDT and CDR2 YNNKEL come from the germline V gene (reference sequence). V was cut by 0 bases and J by 7 bases, with 16 bases left in between. CDR3 length: 16 amino acids. The CDR3 DNA sequence: TGTGCCAGCAGCCAAGATGGAGGGGGGCCGTGGAATGAGCAGTTCTTC. It codes for CASSQDGGGPWNEQFF.

With respect to this clonotype: It may be a read error: a sequence one base away is much more abundant. The conserved phenylalanine or tryptophan is not found at the CDR3 terminus, so this likely reflects a read error. The V gene is TRBV7-2, the J gene TRBJ2-1; 8 bases align to TRBD2. The CDR3 covers 14 residues. J gave up 6 bases and V 2 bases, and 3 bases lay outside the gene matches. Germline V gene sequence: CDR1 SGHTA, CDR2 FQGNSA. The CDR3 DNA sequence: TGTGCCAGCAGCTTAAACCGGGGGGGCAATGAGCAGTTCCTC. This sequence encodes CASSLNRGGNEQFL.

The V call is TRBV2, the J call TRBJ2-1; 11 nucleotides agree with TRBD1. V trimming: 9 bases; J trimming: 4 bases; junction bases outside the gene matches: 8. This CDR3 is built from 15 residues. CDR1 and CDR2 from the germline V gene are SNHLY and FYNNEI. CDR3 nucleotide sequence: TGTGCCAGTAAACTGGGACAGGGGGGGTACAATGAGCAGTTCTTC. Its translation: CASKLGQGGYNEQFF. The whole variable domain, remainder taken from reference TRBV2 and TRBJ2-1, is EPEVTQTPSHQVTQMGQEVILRCVPISNHLYFYWYRQILGQKVEFLVSFYNNEISEKSEIFDDQFSVERPDGSNFTLKIRSTKLEDSAMYFCASKLGQGGYNEQFFGPGTRLTVL.

In its sample, this clonotype was seen a few times. This chain uses TRBV6-5 with TRBJ2-3; 9 nucleotides match TRBD1. V was pared by 2 bases and J by 2 bases, with 5 bases of the junction left unmatched. The CDR3 is 16 amino acids. In germline, CDR1 is MNHEY, CDR2 SVGAGI. The CDR3 is CASSYGTGWATDTQYF. CDR3 nucleotides: TGTGCCAGCAGTTACGGGACAGGGTGGGCCACAGATACGCAGTATTTT.

Many counts were recorded for this clonotype. The genes are TRBV7-6 and TRBJ2-1; TRBD2 agrees at 12 bases. Germline V gene lookup returns CDR1 SGHVS and CDR2 FNYEAQ. The CDR3 has 17 residues. The V and J ends lost 1 base and 4 bases, in that order; junction bases with no gene match: 5. As DNA, the CDR3 is TGTGCCAGCAGCTTAGTGTCTAGCGGGGGGGATTACAATGAGCAGTTCTTC. Amino acid sequence: CASSLVSSGGDYNEQFF.

V usage is TRBV4-3 and J usage is TRBJ1-2; tentatively, D is TRBD1 (6 bases). CDR1 and CDR2 (germline): LGHNA, YSLEER. The CDR3 consists of 16 residues. With 0 bases removed from V and 2 bases from J, the gap between germline ends came to 13 bases. The CDR3 here is CASSQDSTGLNYGYTF. Here the CDR3 DNA reads TGCGCCAGCAGCCAAGACTCGACAGGATTAAACTATGGCTACACCTTC.

The rearrangement links TRBV12-3 or TRBV12-4 to TRBJ1-5, with D hard to call. There are 17 residues in the CDR3. Trimming shortened V by 3 bases and J by 1 base, and 16 bases separated the two germline ends. CDR3 region: CASSFKVLQESNQPQHF. The CDR3 region has the DNA TGTGCCAGCAGTTTCAAGGTCCTCCAGGAAAGCAATCAGCCCCAGCATTTT.

The chain is built from TRBV6-2 or TRBV6-3 and TRBJ1-1; no firm D call. CDR3 length: 12 amino acids. The germline V gene encodes CDR1 MNHEY and CDR2 SVGEGT. Trimming took off 4 bases at V and 8 bases at J, with 11 bases between the two ends. The DNA of the CDR3 is TGTGCCAGCAGTTTCCCCAGCCCCGAAGCTTTCTTT. It codes for CASSFPSPEAFF.

V usage is TRBV5-4 and J usage is TRBJ2-3; D may be TRBD1 (5 bases). V lost 1 base and J 6 bases, leaving 18 bases between the germline ends. The CDR3 runs 16 residues. Germline lookup yields CDR1 SGHNT and CDR2 YYREEE (reference sequence). Here the CDR3 reads CASSLFTGFSMDTQYF. CDR3 nucleotides: TGTGCCAGCAGCTTGTTTACAGGATTTTCTATGGATACGCAGTATTTT.

The rearrangement links TRBV2 to TRBJ2-2, with a weak D call TRBD1 (5 bases). The V end lost 8 bases, the J end lost 2 bases, and 18 bases lay between the germline ends. This CDR3 region has 16 residues. The germline V gene has CDR1 SNHLY and CDR2 FYNNEI. CDR3 DNA: TGTGCCAGCGAAGACAGCTACCTTCAAAACACCGGGGAGCTGTTTTTT. Amino acids: CASEDSYLQNTGELFF.

This sequence joins TRBV7-9 and TRBJ1-2, with a possible D match to TRBD1 (5 bases). V lost 5 bases and J lost 4, with 8 bases in between. This CDR3 is built from 12 residues. Germline loops: CDR1 SEHNR, CDR2 FQNEAQ (reference sequence). The CDR3 nucleotides are TGTGCCAGCAGCACTGACAGCTATGGCTACACCTTC. Translation: CASSTDSYGYTF.

This clonotype was seen only a few times. This chain connects TRBV7-9 to TRBJ2-5, with D unclear. CDR1 SEHNR and CDR2 FQNEAQ come from the germline V gene (reference sequence). There are 15 residues in the CDR3. The V end was cut by 5 bases, the J end by 2 bases, with 15 bases between. The CDR3 region is CASSLPAGLQETQYF. The CDR3 DNA reads TGTGCCAGCAGCCTCCCGGCAGGCCTACAAGAGACCCAGTACTTC.

This clonotype came up a few times. This chain links TRBV28 with TRBJ2-5; 8 nucleotides line up with TRBD1. The CDR3 is 15 residues long. With V trimmed by 6 bases and J by 1 base, 7 bases remained unmatched. Germline CDR1 MDHEN, CDR2 SYDVKM. CDR3 in amino acids: CASSLGTGSQETQYF. CDR3 nucleotides: TGTGCCAGCAGCCTTGGGACAGGCAGCCAAGAGACCCAGTACTTC.

The chain uses TRBV2 and TRBJ2-7; D gene ambiguous. This CDR3 comprises 11 residues. Trimming removed 8 bases at V and 6 bases at J, with 11 bases between. The germline V gene encodes CDR1 SNHLY and CDR2 FYNNEI. This chain's CDR3 is CASGEYSEQYF. The CDR3, as DNA: TGTGCCAGCGGGGAATACAGCGAGCAGTACTTC.

The chain employs TRBV27 and TRBJ2-3; 7 bases align to TRBD2. Germline-derived CDR1 and CDR2 are MNHEY and SMNVEV (reference sequence). J gave up 7 bases and V 0 bases, and 4 bases lay outside the gene matches. CDR3 length equals 14 residues. CDR3 in DNA: TGTGCCAGCAGTTTATCGCGGGGAGGGAATACGCAGTATTTT. Amino acids: CASSLSRGGNTQYF.

The chain employs TRBV5-5 and TRBJ2-7, with 7 bases lining up with TRBD1. With V trimmed by 3 bases and J by 3 bases, 15 bases remained unmatched. The CDR3 runs to 17 residues. Germline lookup yields CDR1 SGHKS and CDR2 YYEKEE (reference sequence). The CDR3 bases are TGTGCCAGCAGCTCCCCAATTGACAGGGCTGACTACTACGAGCAGTACTTC. Its translation: CASSSPIDRADYYEQYF.

Details on this clonotype: An end of the junction does not agree with germline; a read error may underlie this. The genes are TRBV12-3 or TRBV12-4 and TRBJ2-1; perhaps TRBD2 as D (5 bases). CDR3 size: 15 residues. The CDR3 loop reads CASSLRESSYNERFF. CDR3 bases: TGTGCCAGCAGTTTAAGGGAGAGCTCCTACAATGAGCGGTTCTTC.

The J gene is TRBJ2-1, the V gene TRBV12-5; D possibly corresponds to TRBD1 (5 bases). CDR3 length: 16 amino acids. CDR1 is LGHNT and CDR2 is FRNRAP in the germline V gene. Trimming took 4 bases from V and 0 from J, leaving 13 bases between them. The CDR3 coding sequence is TGTGCTAGTGGTTGGACGACAGACAGCTCCTACAATGAGCAGTTCTTC. Its protein product is CASGWTTDSSYNEQFF.

The V gene is TRBV7-9, the J gene TRBJ2-3, with 10 bases identical to TRBD2. With V trimmed by 10 bases and J by 2 bases, 6 bases remained unmatched. Germline CDR1 SEHNR, CDR2 FQNEAQ (reference sequence). The CDR3 covers 14 residues. CDR3 amino acids: CATEAGGTTDTQYF. CDR3 coding DNA: TGTGCCACCGAAGCGGGGGGGACCACAGATACGCAGTATTTT.

This clonotype was recorded a few times. The rearrangement links TRBV7-8 to TRBJ1-5; D gene unclear. Trimming took 1 base from V and 0 from J, leaving 7 bases between them. The CDR3 contains 15 residues. Germline V gene lookup returns CDR1 SGHVS and CDR2 FQNEAQ. The CDR3 region is CASSLGPGSNQPQHF. The CDR3 bases are TGTGCCAGCAGCTTAGGTCCGGGTAGCAATCAGCCCCAGCATTTT.

This clonotype was seen a handful of times. The chain couples TRBV4-1 to TRBJ2-3; D call uncertain. CDR3 size: 16 residues. The germline gives CDR1 MGHRA, CDR2 YSYEKL. V was cut by 0 bases and J by 0 bases, with 10 bases left in between. CDR3 sequence (DNA): TGCGCCAGCAGCCAAGATGTGACCTGGAGCACAGATACGCAGTATTTT. Its protein is CASSQDVTWSTDTQYF.